These T cell receptor beta chains were read from a single sample in a study of regulatory T cells in long-lasting Graves disease. TCRdb analysed the multiplex PCR reads with MiXCR anew, one entry per CDR3 protein. The sample lists about 620,000 distinct CDR3 sequences, 15% to 20% occurring once. This sample was shared with a second study, whose subject was T cells in Graves' hyperthyroidism and ophthalmopathy.

The input for sequencing was peripheral blood mononuclear cells (PBMCs), taken at new diagnosis, from a patient treated with antithyroid drugs. These receptors came from a woman aged 25 to 39 with Graves disease. Both conserved end residues are part of each CDR3. D genes are given only for firm matches. Some rows mark clone size as missing; the rest say once, few, many or name a class of expanded clone.

D,J,V,size,length,DNA,CDR3
TRBD1,TRBJ1-1,TRBV27,many,16,TGTGCCAGCAGTTTTCTCGCGACAGGGAGAGGCACTGAAGCTTTCTTT,CASSFLATGRGTEAFF
-,TRBJ2-3,TRBV28,many,14,TGTGCCAGCAGTTTAGGGGGGAGAAAAAATACGCAGTATTTT,CASSLGGRKNTQYF
TRBD1,TRBJ1-2,TRBV10-3,-,13,TGTGCCATCACGGGGGGACAGAACTATGGCTACACCTTC,CAITGGQNYGYTF
-,TRBJ2-5,TRBV10-1,-,13,TGTGCCAGCAGTGGGACATACCAAGAGACCCAGTACTTC,CASSGTYQETQYF
-,TRBJ2-1,TRBV19,-,15,TGTGCCAGTACCCCGCGGGATATCTCCTACAATGAGCAGTTCTTC,CASTPRDISYNEQFF
-,TRBJ1-4,TRBV2,many,12,TGTGCCAGCCTCTTTCTTGGTGAAAAACTGTTTTTT,CASLFLGEKLFF
TRBD1,TRBJ1-6,TRBV4-1,-,16,TGCGCCAGCAGCCAAGCGGGGGACAGGGGATATCCACCCCTCCACTTT,CASSQAGDRGYPPLHF
TRBD2,TRBJ2-3,TRBV28,many,16,TGTGCCAGCAGACCAGAAGGGGAGGGCTACACAGATACGCAGTATTTT,CASRPEGEGYTDTQYF
-,TRBJ1-2,TRBV28,many,11,TGTGCCAGCAGTTTATCGCAGGGCTACACCTTC,CASSLSQGYTF
-,TRBJ1-5,TRBV28,-,17,TGTGCCAGCAGTCCACGACAGAGTCCTTATAGCAATCAGCCCCAGCATTTT,CASSPRQSPYSNQPQHF
-,TRBJ2-1,TRBV7-2,few,17,TGTGCCAGCAGCTTGGAATCTAGCACCCCAAACTACAATGAGCAGTTCTTC,CASSLESSTPNYNEQFF
TRBD2,TRBJ2-3,TRBV25-1,-,17,TGTGCCAGCAGTGAATTCGGTCTAGCGGGATTGGCAGATACGCAGTATTTT,CASSEFGLAGLADTQYF
TRBD1,TRBJ2-3,TRBV2,many,13,TGTGCCAGCAGCCAACAGGGGTCGAATACGCAGTATTTT,CASSQQGSNTQYF
TRBD1,TRBJ2-1,TRBV10-3,-,14,TGTGCCATCAGGGGACAGACCCCCTACAATGAGCAGTTCTTC,CAIRGQTPYNEQFF
-,TRBJ2-7,TRBV3-1,once,11,TGTGCCAGCAGCCAAAGACTGGAGCAGTACTTC,CASSQRLEQYF
-,TRBJ2-1,TRBV27,-,15,TGTGCCAGCAGAATAGGGTTTAGCTCCTACAATGAGCAGTTCTTC,CASRIGFSSYNEQFF